Below, 10 T cell receptor beta chains from the same sample are listed, as sequenced in a study of blood T cell repertoires in COVID-19. TCRdb keeps only in-frame clones here, not all; method: immunoSEQ multiplex PCR. The table records over 15,000 clones, approximately 90% of them present only once. Material: peripheral blood. The receptors shown here come from a man older than 75 with acute or convalescent COVID-19.

The chain uses TRBV3-1 (or the pseudogene TRBV3-2) and TRBJ2-5; 16 bases are shared with TRBD2. J was trimmed by 5 bases and V by 8 bases; bases with no gene match: 5. This CDR3 region has 15 residues. CDR1 is LGHDT and CDR2 is YNNKEL in the germline V gene (reference sequence). CDR3 DNA: TGTGCCAGCGCCGCGGGACTAGCGGGAGGGGAGACCCAGTACTTC. This encodes CASAAGLAGGETQYF.

This chain uses TRBV19 with TRBJ1-5, with D possibly matching TRBD1 (6 bases). V lost 5 bases and J 7 bases, leaving 12 bases between the germline ends. The CDR3 length is 13 residues. Looked up from germline, CDR1 is LNHDA and CDR2 is SQIVND (reference sequence). The CDR3 is CASSEDRSQPQHF. DNA of the CDR3: TGTGCCAGTAGTGAGGACAGAAGCCAGCCCCAGCATTTT.

J is TRBJ1-2 and V is TRBV6-4, with D unclear. With 3 bases removed from V and 4 bases from J, the gap between germline ends came to 12 bases. From germline, CDR1 is MRHNA and CDR2 SNTAGT. This CDR3 is 14 amino acids long. The CDR3 DNA sequence: TGTGCCAGCAGTGAGGAGGTATTCGGCTATGGCTACACCTTC. It is translated as CASSEEVFGYGYTF.

This clone was counted only a few times. The CDR3 DNA is TGTGCCAGCAGCCAAGATCCGGGGGGCCCCCAGCATTTT. It yields the protein CASSQDPGGPQHF. The rearrangement uses TRBV3-1 (or the pseudogene TRBV3-2) and TRBJ1-5; TRBD1 is a possible D gene (6 bases). This CDR3 is 13 amino acids long. Trimming took off 0 bases at V and 10 bases at J, with 10 bases between the two ends. Germline V CDR1 and CDR2: LGHDT, YNNKEL (reference sequence).

V gene TRBV5-1 combines with J gene TRBJ1-2; tentative D call: TRBD1 (6 bases). This CDR3 comprises 14 residues. Trimming left V 6 bases short and J 6 bases short, with 18 bases between. CDR1 is SGHRS and CDR2 is YFSETQ in the germline V gene. This CDR3 reads CASTPLQGEDGYTF. Written as DNA, the CDR3 is TGCGCCAGCACCCCATTACAGGGAGAAGATGGCTACACCTTC.

This chain uses TRBV6-6 with TRBJ2-1, with D perhaps TRBD2 (6 bases). The CDR3 spans 14 residues. Germline assignment: CDR1 MNHNY and CDR2 SVGAGI (reference sequence). V was pared by 2 bases and J by 9 bases, with 14 bases between. Written as DNA, the CDR3 is TGTGCCAGCAGTTACGCTGGGACTCCGTCTGAGCAGTTCTTC. This gives the protein CASSYAGTPSEQFF.

The J gene is TRBJ2-1, the V gene TRBV9; TRBD2 matches 8 bases. V dropped 3 bases and J dropped 1; count of bases not matched to a gene: 6. Per germline, CDR1 SGDLS and CDR2 YYNGEE. CDR3 size: 16 residues. CDR3: CASSALAGMSYNEQFF. The CDR3, as DNA: TGTGCCAGCAGCGCTCTAGCGGGTATGTCCTACAATGAGCAGTTCTTC.

The chain has TRBV9 and TRBJ2-1; the D gene is possibly TRBD2 (5 bases). V lost 1 base and J 5 bases, leaving 13 bases between the germline ends. CDR1 is SGDLS, CDR2 YYNGEE, per germline. The CDR3 extends over 15 amino acids. CDR3 DNA sequence: TGTGCCAGCAGCGTATCAGCAGACGGGGACAATGAGCAGTTCTTC. Amino acids: CASSVSADGDNEQFF.

V is TRBV29-1 and J is TRBJ2-3; D call uncertain. CDR1 and CDR2 (germline): SQVTM, ANQGSEA. This CDR3 is built from 13 residues. Trimming left V 4 bases short and J 0 bases short, with 8 bases between. This chain's CDR3 is CSVARTSTDTQYF. The CDR3 coding sequence is TGCAGCGTTGCCCGAACTAGCACAGATACGCAGTATTTT.

CDR3 protein: CASSIGQGAAGNTIYF. The CDR3 DNA reads as TGTGCCAGTAGTATCGGACAGGGGGCGGCTGGAAACACCATATATTTT. This chain links TRBV19 with TRBJ1-3, with 11 bases fitting TRBD1. V lost 3 bases, J lost 2 bases, and 3 bases stayed unmatched. From germline, CDR1 is LNHDA and CDR2 SQIVND (reference sequence). The CDR3 loop spans 16 amino acids.